These 17 T cell receptor beta chains share one sample of origin, sequenced in a study of CD8 T cells in Susac syndrome. When the RNA was reverse transcribed, random hexamers were used with an input of roughly 0.45 to 1 ug. TCRdb ran MiXCR on the immunoSEQ multiplex PCR reads and lists one entry per CDR3 protein. The table has approximately 80,000 distinct CDR3 sequences, approximately 95% seen once. Sequences were obtained from CD8+ T cells from PBMCs. All receptors come from a human donor with Susac syndrome.

The chain carries TRBV13 and TRBJ2-7; no reliable D call. The germline V gene encodes CDR1 PRHDT and CDR2 FYEKMQ (reference sequence). This CDR3 is 13 amino acids long. The V gene lost 0 bases and the J gene lost 5 bases, with 8 bases spanning the gap. The CDR3 reads CASSLGTRDEQYF. In DNA form, the CDR3 reads TGTGCCAGCAGCTTAGGGACACGGGACGAGCAGTACTTC.

The chain has TRBV10-3 and TRBJ2-5, with 13 bases aligning to TRBD2. The CDR3 covers 14 residues. CDR1 and CDR2 (germline): ENHRY, SYGVKD. After removal of 11 bases from V and 3 bases from J, the junction contained 6 bases not matched to a gene. The CDR3 is CAPIGLAGEETQYF. The CDR3 nucleotides are TGTGCCCCTATCGGACTAGCGGGGGAAGAGACCCAGTACTTC.

This chain connects TRBV9 to TRBJ2-7; no definite D call. CDR3 size: 13 residues. The V end lost 7 bases, the J end lost 6 bases, and 17 bases lay between the germline ends. CDR1 SGDLS and CDR2 YYNGEE come from the germline V gene. The CDR3 protein is CASGVRPVSEQYF. The CDR3 DNA reads TGTGCCAGCGGAGTAAGGCCCGTGAGCGAGCAGTACTTC.

The chain carries TRBV9 and TRBJ1-2; tentatively, D is TRBD1 (5 bases). The CDR3 covers 15 residues. The germline V gene encodes CDR1 SGDLS and CDR2 YYNGEE. Trimming removed 0 bases from V and 8 bases from J, with 17 bases in between. Here the CDR3 DNA reads TGTGCCAGCAGCGTAGATTCCGGTGCAGGACAAGGCTACACCTTC. Amino acids: CASSVDSGAGQGYTF.

This rearrangement joins TRBV5-1 to TRBJ2-7; 10 bases match TRBD2. The CDR3 covers 14 residues. The junction had 11 bases not matched to a gene; V was cut back by 4 bases and J by 10 bases. Germline CDR1 SGHRS, CDR2 YFSETQ. The CDR3 here is CASSPSGTSDFQYF. The CDR3 nucleotides are TGCGCCAGCAGCCCTTCCGGGACTAGCGACTTTCAGTACTTC.

V gene TRBV13 combines with J gene TRBJ1-1; D remains ambiguous. CDR1 is PRHDT and CDR2 is FYEKMQ in the germline V gene (reference sequence). CDR3 size: 11 residues. V was clipped by 10 bases and J by 11 bases, with 17 bases between them. Written as DNA, the CDR3 is TGTGCCACCCTACGGGGTCTGAGGGCTTTCTTT. The encoded protein is CATLRGLRAFF.

The gene calls are TRBV27 and TRBJ2-1, with 15 bases fitting TRBD2. Germline trimming cut 3 bases from V and 5 bases from J; bases unmatched to any gene: 8. The CDR3 consists of 18 residues. The germline V gene has CDR1 MNHEY and CDR2 SMNVEV (reference sequence). The CDR3 loop reads CASSFRTSGGVNNNEQFF. The CDR3, as DNA: TGTGCCAGCAGTTTCAGGACTAGCGGGGGGGTAAATAACAATGAGCAGTTCTTC.

The J gene is TRBJ2-7, the V gene TRBV5-1; 9 nucleotides match TRBD2. The V segment lost 4 bases and the J segment 5 bases; nucleotides outside the gene matches: 10. The CDR3 is made up of 15 amino acids. The germline V gene has CDR1 SGHRS and CDR2 YFSETQ. CDR3 coding DNA: TGCGCCAGCAGCACCGGACTAGCGCTTTACCACGAGCAGTACTTC. It yields the protein CASSTGLALYHEQYF.

The chain is built from TRBV19 and TRBJ1-1, with unresolved D. V lost 7 bases and J 3 bases, leaving 9 bases between the germline ends. This CDR3 contains 12 residues. Germline V CDR1 and CDR2: LNHDA, SQIVND (reference sequence). The CDR3 reads CASTTRDTEAFF. CDR3 nucleotide sequence: TGTGCCAGTACTACGAGGGACACTGAAGCTTTCTTT. The whole variable domain, filled in from reference TRBV19 and TRBJ1-1, reads DGGITQSPKYLFRKEGQNVTLSCEQNLNHDAMYWYRQDPGQGLRLIYYSQIVNDFQKGDIAEGYSVSREKKESFPLTVTSAQKNPTAFYLCASTTRDTEAFFGQGTRLTVV.

The chain links TRBV19 to TRBJ2-7; D not certain. Germline V gives CDR1 LNHDA, CDR2 SQIVND (reference sequence). Trimming removed 5 bases from V and 3 bases from J, with 11 bases in between. This CDR3 region has 13 residues. For the CDR3, the DNA is TGTGCCAGTAGTCCCCCCGGTTACTACGAGCAGTACTTC. As protein: CASSPPGYYEQYF.

The chain uses TRBV14 and TRBJ2-7; maybe TRBD1 (6 bases). Germline V gene sequence: CDR1 SGHDN, CDR2 FVKESK. This CDR3 contains 13 residues. With 4 bases removed from V and 3 bases from J, the gap between germline ends came to 10 bases. The CDR3 sequence: CASSRLQGYEQYF. The DNA of the CDR3 is TGTGCCAGCAGCCGCTTACAGGGCTACGAGCAGTACTTC.

The V gene is TRBV15, the J gene TRBJ1-5; D possibly corresponds to TRBD1 (6 bases). This CDR3 region has 13 residues. The germline V gene has CDR1 LNHNV and CDR2 YYDKDF (reference sequence). Between the trimmed V and J ends, which lost 3 bases and 5 bases, there was a span of 8 bases. The CDR3 DNA sequence: TGTGCCACCAGCAGGGCAGGGGATCAGCCCCAGCATTTT. Amino acids: CATSRAGDQPQHF.

The chain couples TRBV6-2 or TRBV6-3 to TRBJ1-2; D is unresolved. Germline loops: CDR1 MNHEY, CDR2 SVGEGT. There are 10 residues in the CDR3. Trimming removed 11 bases from V and 8 bases from J, with 12 bases in between. CDR3 region: CAARHEGYTF. Written as DNA, the CDR3 is TGTGCCGCCCGCCATGAGGGCTACACCTTC.

The chain joins TRBV12-3 or TRBV12-4 to TRBJ2-2, with 14 nucleotides matching TRBD2. V lost 5 bases, J lost 3 bases, and 8 bases stayed unmatched. This CDR3 is built from 18 residues. The CDR3 nucleotides read TGTGCCAGCAGTCCCGCGACTAGCGGGGGGGACTACACCGGGGAGCTGTTTTTT. Its translation is CASSPATSGGDYTGELFF.

The V gene is TRBV20-1, the J gene TRBJ1-5; 7 nucleotides match TRBD1. The CDR3 contains 16 residues. With 5 bases clipped from V and 0 bases from J, the junction kept 10 bases outside the gene matches. CDR1 and CDR2 (germline): DFQATT, SNEGSKA (reference sequence). DNA for the CDR3: TGCAGTGCTCGGGACAGATCTTCCTCTAGCAATCAGCCCCAGCATTTT. Its translation is CSARDRSSSSNQPQHF.

The chain combines TRBV20-1 with TRBJ2-7; weak D call: TRBD1 (6 bases). Trimming removed 5 bases at V and 3 bases at J, with 20 bases between. Germline-derived CDR1 and CDR2 are DFQATT and SNEGSKA (reference sequence). The CDR3 totals 15 residues. The CDR3 loop reads CSACRPTGPSYEQYF. DNA of the CDR3: TGCAGTGCTTGCCGCCCTACAGGGCCCAGCTACGAGCAGTACTTC.

The chain uses TRBV4-3 and TRBJ2-7; D is unresolved. Germline V gene lookup returns CDR1 LGHNA and CDR2 YSLEER. The CDR3 is made up of 13 amino acids. With 0 bases removed from V and 2 bases from J, the gap between germline ends came to 5 bases. The CDR3 bases are TGCGCCAGCAGCCAAGATCTTACCTACGAGCAGTACTTC. The encoded protein is CASSQDLTYEQYF.